What follows are 26 T cell receptor beta chains derived from one specimen sequenced in a study of control samples from healthy donors and cancer patients. Measured with immunoSEQ multiplex PCR; TCRdb has only the in-frame clones, and not every one. The sample has 120,000 or so clones, more than 75% seen once; the top ten hold roughly 3%. The source material was blood. All receptors derive from a man aged 60-69 years in good health.

The V call is TRBV27, the J call TRBJ1-6, with D hard to call. The CDR3 has 14 amino acids. Germline lookup yields CDR1 MNHEY and CDR2 SMNVEV (reference sequence). The germline V and J ends were trimmed by 0 bases and 7 bases, with 7 bases remaining between them. The chain's CDR3 is CASSLSKRNSPLHF. The DNA for the CDR3 is TGTGCCAGCAGTTTATCGAAGAGAAATTCACCCCTCCACTTT.

The V and J genes are TRBV27 and TRBJ1-2, with D uncertain. The V gene lost 5 bases and the J gene lost 1 base, with 8 bases spanning the gap. There are 13 residues in the CDR3. Looked up from germline, CDR1 is MNHEY and CDR2 is SMNVEV (reference sequence). This CDR3 reads CASSAEINYGYTF. As DNA, the CDR3 is TGTGCCAGCAGTGCAGAGATTAACTATGGCTACACCTTC.

J is TRBJ1-2 and V is TRBV6-1; 7 nucleotides match TRBD1. Germline assignment: CDR1 MNHNS and CDR2 SASEGT. The CDR3 consists of 17 residues. With 2 bases clipped from V and 0 bases from J, the junction kept 9 bases outside the gene matches. CDR3 in amino acids: CASSETAGGVTNYGYTF. Written as DNA, the CDR3 is TGTGCCAGCAGTGAAACGGCAGGGGGAGTTACTAACTATGGCTACACCTTC.

This sequence joins TRBV7-9 and TRBJ2-7, with TRBD1 as a possible D gene (6 bases). Trimming removed 5 bases at V and 0 bases at J, with 11 bases between. The CDR3 has 14 amino acids. CDR1 is SEHNR and CDR2 is FQNEAQ in the germline V gene (reference sequence). The CDR3 spells CASSVPGASYEQYF. The DNA of the CDR3 is TGTGCCAGCAGCGTCCCAGGGGCCTCCTACGAGCAGTACTTC.

The V and J genes are TRBV6-6 and TRBJ1-2; 9 bases line up with TRBD1. V was pared by 8 bases and J by 8 bases, with 12 bases of the junction left unmatched. Germline lookup yields CDR1 MNHNY and CDR2 SVGAGI (reference sequence). The CDR3 is 14 amino acids. The CDR3 loop is CASGGQGHTRGYTF. Here the CDR3 DNA reads TGTGCCAGCGGGGGACAGGGCCATACTCGGGGCTACACCTTC.

CDR3 coding DNA: TGTGCCAGCAGTGAATCCCCTAACTATGGCTACACCTTC. The encoded protein is CASSESPNYGYTF. The V gene is TRBV6-1, the J gene TRBJ1-2; no firm D call. Germline values: CDR1 MNHNS, CDR2 SASEGT. This CDR3 spans 13 amino acids. V dropped 2 bases and J dropped 0 bases, with 4 bases sitting between them.

This clone has a single count. The chain links TRBV6-6 to TRBJ2-2; the D call may be TRBD1 or TRBD2 (6 bases each). Germline V gene sequence: CDR1 MNHNY, CDR2 SVGAGI (reference sequence). The CDR3 loop spans 14 amino acids. Deletions cut 7 bases from V and 5 bases from J, with 14 bases between. The DNA of the CDR3 is TGTGCCAGCACTGAGGGGGGTAGGACCGGGGAGCTGTTTTTT. This gives the protein CASTEGGRTGELFF.

This clone occurred a few times. This chain uses TRBV19 with TRBJ1-5; D unclear. Germline loops: CDR1 LNHDA, CDR2 SQIVND (reference sequence). CDR3 length: 13 amino acids. V lost 4 bases, J lost 4 bases, and 8 bases lay in between. For the CDR3, the DNA is TGTGCCAGTAGTACCCAGGTTAATCAGCCCCAGCATTTT. Residues: CASSTQVNQPQHF.

This chain links TRBV2 with TRBJ1-6; D not resolved. This CDR3 contains 14 residues. Germline CDR1 reads SNHLY; CDR2 reads FYNNEI. Trimming stripped 6 bases from V and 7 bases from J, with 13 bases between. The CDR3: CASRSQLPNSPLHF. In nucleotides, the CDR3 is TGTGCCAGCAGATCACAGTTACCAAATTCACCCCTCCACTTT.

The chain has TRBV19 and TRBJ2-2; D call uncertain. Germline V gene sequence: CDR1 LNHDA, CDR2 SQIVND (reference sequence). The CDR3 loop spans 13 amino acids. Trimming stripped 3 bases from V and 2 bases from J, with 4 bases between. The CDR3 coding sequence is TGTGCCAGTAGTATCCCTAACACCGGGGAGCTGTTTTTT. The encoded protein is CASSIPNTGELFF.

This chain links TRBV9 with TRBJ2-2, with 12 bases fitting TRBD1. With V trimmed by 4 bases and J by 6 bases, 4 bases remained unmatched. CDR1 SGDLS and CDR2 YYNGEE come from the germline V gene. The CDR3 sequence is 15 residues long. The CDR3 region is CASSTRDRGPGELFF. For the CDR3, the DNA is TGTGCCAGCAGCACCCGGGACAGGGGGCCCGGGGAGCTGTTTTTT.

V is TRBV21-1 and J is TRBJ1-2. TRBV21-1 is termed a pseudogene. The CDR3 runs 16 residues. For the CDR3, the DNA is TGTGCCAGCAGCAAAGACTCGAGGGAATTAAACTATGGCTACACCTTC. Protein product: CASSKDSRELNYGYTF.

This rearrangement joins TRBV5-1 to TRBJ1-1; D is unclear. Germline V gene lookup returns CDR1 SGHRS and CDR2 YFSETQ. V gave up 3 bases and J gave up 0 bases, with 6 bases separating them. This CDR3 is built from 13 residues. The CDR3 sequence: CASSSTLNTEAFF. CDR3 nucleotide sequence: TGCGCCAGCAGCTCTACATTGAACACTGAAGCTTTCTTT.

The chain couples TRBV27 to TRBJ1-1; D might be TRBD1 (5 bases). There are 15 residues in the CDR3. The germline V and J ends were trimmed by 6 bases and 5 bases, with 19 bases remaining between them. Germline-derived CDR1 and CDR2 are MNHEY and SMNVEV (reference sequence). CDR3 residues: CASRKIGVLGTEAFF. DNA of the CDR3: TGTGCCAGCAGGAAGATAGGGGTTTTGGGGACTGAAGCTTTCTTT.

This clone was observed once. V gene TRBV18 combines with J gene TRBJ1-1; tentative D call: TRBD1 (5 bases). Germline V gives CDR1 KGHSH, CDR2 LQKENI. V gave up 2 bases and J gave up 6 bases, with 13 bases separating them. The CDR3 is 14 residues long. CDR3 coding DNA: TGTGCCAGCTCACCAGGGGGGGGGAGCGCTGAAGCTTTCTTT. It translates to CASSPGGGSAEAFF.

This clone was detected once. V is TRBV6-1 and J is TRBJ2-5, with a weak D call TRBD1 (7 bases). Trimming cost V 2 bases and J 5 bases, with 15 bases left between them. The CDR3 spans 15 residues. The V gene's germline CDR1 is MNHNS and CDR2 SASEGT. The DNA for the CDR3 is TGTGCCAGCAGTGAATTTGGAGGGGGCTATGAGACCCAGTACTTC. It specifies CASSEFGGGYETQYF.

The chain is built from TRBV5-1 and TRBJ1-6, with 7 bases lining up with TRBD1. V trimming: 2 bases; J trimming: 8 bases; junction bases outside the gene matches: 4. The CDR3 has 14 amino acids. Germline lookup yields CDR1 SGHRS and CDR2 YFSETQ. The CDR3 sequence is CASSFAGGDSPLHF. The CDR3 bases are TGCGCCAGCAGCTTCGCAGGGGGGGATTCACCCCTCCACTTT.

This clone has only one observation. The chain is built from TRBV13 and TRBJ2-5; D is possibly TRBD2 (5 bases). This CDR3 comprises 11 residues. Trimming removed 0 bases from V and 10 bases from J, with 6 bases in between. Germline lookup yields CDR1 PRHDT and CDR2 FYEKMQ (reference sequence). CDR3: CASSLGGGQYF. The CDR3 DNA follows: TGTGCCAGCAGCTTAGGCGGAGGCCAGTACTTC. Looking up the rest from reference TRBV13 and TRBJ2-5 gives the full variable domain: AAGVIQSPRHLIKEKRETATLKCYPIPRHDTVYWYQQGPGQDPQFLISFYEKMQSDKGSIPDRFSAQQFSDYHSELNMSSLELGDSALYFCASSLGGGQYFGPGTRLLVL.

The chain carries TRBV10-3 and TRBJ1-6; maybe TRBD1 (5 bases). Germline V gives CDR1 ENHRY, CDR2 SYGVKD. V was trimmed by 5 bases and J by 5 bases, leaving 13 bases between them. This CDR3 has 15 residues. CDR3 loop: CAISFGGADNSPLHF. DNA for the CDR3: TGTGCCATCAGTTTCGGCGGGGCTGATAATTCACCCCTCCACTTT.

The chain joins TRBV9 to TRBJ2-2; 10 nucleotides agree with TRBD1. Germline CDR1 is SGDLS and CDR2 is YYNGEE. V was clipped by 2 bases and J by 3 bases; unmatched bases: 4. The CDR3 is 16 residues long. The CDR3 DNA sequence: TGTGCCAGCAGCGTCCGAGGGACAGGGGACACCGGGGAGCTGTTTTTT. Its translation: CASSVRGTGDTGELFF.

The chain links TRBV27 to TRBJ2-1, with a weak D call TRBD2 (6 bases). CDR1 MNHEY and CDR2 SMNVEV come from the germline V gene (reference sequence). V was pared by 7 bases and J by 0 bases, with 16 bases between. CDR3 size: 16 residues. This CDR3 reads CASNPSEGSSYNEQFF. CDR3 nucleotides: TGTGCCAGCAATCCGTCGGAGGGAAGCTCCTACAATGAGCAGTTCTTC.

The chain couples TRBV6-1 to TRBJ1-2; D is uncertain. CDR3 length: 11 amino acids. CDR1 and CDR2 from the germline V gene are MNHNS and SASEGT. Between the trimmed V and J ends, which lost 3 bases and 5 bases, there was a span of 4 bases. The CDR3 protein is CASSEGYGYTF. Here the CDR3 DNA reads TGTGCCAGCAGTGAGGGGTATGGCTACACCTTC.

This chain uses TRBV18 with TRBJ2-3, with D perhaps matching TRBD2 (5 bases). From germline, CDR1 is KGHSH and CDR2 LQKENI. The CDR3 consists of 14 residues. The ends were cut back, 3 bases at V and 0 bases at J, with 7 bases in the middle. In nucleotides, the CDR3 is TGTGCCAGCTCACCGAGGACTAGCACAGATACGCAGTATTTT. It translates to CASSPRTSTDTQYF.

This clone was detected once. This chain connects TRBV18 to TRBJ2-2; TRBD1 might be the D (6 bases). This CDR3 is 15 amino acids long. The germline V gene has CDR1 KGHSH and CDR2 LQKENI. With 2 bases removed from V and 1 base from J, the gap between germline ends came to 8 bases. In nucleotides, the CDR3 is TGTGCCAGCTCACCAACGACAGGGAACACCGGGGAGCTGTTTTTT. Its protein is CASSPTTGNTGELFF.

V usage is TRBV6-5 and J usage is TRBJ2-1; 7 bases are shared with TRBD1. CDR3 length equals 14 residues. In germline, CDR1 is MNHEY, CDR2 SVGAGI. Trimming removed 10 bases from V and 0 bases from J; junction bases left unmatched: 6. CDR3: CATAQGRSYNEQFF. The CDR3, as DNA: TGTGCCACCGCACAGGGGCGCTCCTACAATGAGCAGTTCTTC.

The chain recombines TRBV7-9 with TRBJ1-1; D not resolved. Per the germline V gene, CDR1 is SEHNR and CDR2 is FQNEAQ (reference sequence). The CDR3 is made up of 14 amino acids. Trimming left V 2 bases short and J 2 bases short, with 9 bases between. The CDR3 is CASSLNGDNTEAFF. The CDR3 DNA reads TGTGCCAGCAGCTTAAATGGAGACAACACTGAAGCTTTCTTT.